Listed here are 20 T cell receptor beta chains from one sample, sequenced in a study of cytomegalovirus exposure and HLA in healthy donors. This table comes from immunoSEQ multiplex PCR, and its TCRdb copy is limited to in-frame clones, with some not included. The sample has about 72,000 clones; 94% are singletons. Sequencing was done on a sample of PBMCs. The receptor set was obtained from a young woman in good health and CMV-seropositive.

The CDR3 protein is CAWSVGYSGQGNQPQHF. The DNA of the CDR3 is TGTGCCTGGAGTGTAGGGTATTCGGGACAGGGTAATCAGCCCCAGCATTTT. The chain combines TRBV30 with TRBJ1-5; 9 bases match TRBD1. Germline CDR1 and CDR2: GTSNPN and SVGIG (reference sequence). This CDR3 region has 17 residues. Unmatched junction bases numbered 10, after V lost 0 bases and J lost 4 bases. Supplemented by reference TRBV30 and TRBJ1-5, the full variable domain reads SQTIHQWPATLVQPVGSPLSLECTVEGTSNPNLYWYRQAAGRGLQLLFYSVGIGQISSEVPQNLSASRPQDRQFILSSKKLLLSDSGFYLCAWSVGYSGQGNQPQHFGDGTRLSIL.

The chain couples TRBV7-8 to TRBJ2-3; 9 nucleotides align to TRBD2. The CDR3 is 16 residues long. Germline CDR1 SGHVS, CDR2 FQNEAQ. Germline trimming cut 3 bases from V and 3 bases from J; bases unmatched to any gene: 7. The CDR3, as DNA: TGTGCCAGCAGCTTCTTAGCGGGAGTGAGTACAGATACGCAGTATTTT. Translating gives CASSFLAGVSTDTQYF. Drawing the rest from reference TRBV7-8 and TRBJ2-3, the complete variable domain is GAGVSQSPRYKVAKRGQDVALRCDPISGHVSLFWYQQALGQGPEFLTYFQNEAQLDKSGLPSDRFFAERPEGSVSTLKIQRTQQEDSAVYLCASSFLAGVSTDTQYFGPGTRLTVL.

The rearrangement uses TRBV10-1 and TRBJ1-3, with D uncertain. Per germline, CDR1 WNHNN and CDR2 SYGVQD (reference sequence). This CDR3 is built from 14 residues. V dropped 0 bases and J dropped 8 bases, with 11 bases sitting between them. DNA of the CDR3: TGCGCCAGCAGTGAGTCGCCCCCGCCGGACACCATATATTTT. Its translation is CASSESPPPDTIYF.

This clone was seen a single time. The V gene is TRBV6-4, the J gene TRBJ2-2, with D maybe TRBD2 (5 bases). CDR1 MRHNA and CDR2 SNTAGT come from the germline V gene. The CDR3 consists of 13 residues. The V gene lost 3 bases and the J gene lost 7 bases, with 9 bases spanning the gap. CDR3 in amino acids: CASSDLTSGELFF. The CDR3 nucleotides read TGTGCCAGCAGTGATCTCACTAGCGGGGAGCTGTTTTTT.

This chain links TRBV5-1 with TRBJ2-2; no firm D call. Deletions cut 0 bases from V and 3 bases from J, with 9 bases between. CDR1 is SGHRS, CDR2 YFSETQ, per germline. CDR3 length: 15 residues. CDR3 loop: CASSLDGFYTGELFF. The CDR3 DNA is TGCGCCAGCAGCTTGGACGGGTTTTACACCGGGGAGCTGTTTTTT.

This sequence joins TRBV2 and TRBJ2-1; TRBD2 matches at 7 bases. CDR1 SNHLY and CDR2 FYNNEI come from the germline V gene. J lost 8 bases, V lost 7 bases, and 8 bases had no gene match. The CDR3 has 13 residues. The CDR3 DNA sequence: TGTGCCAGCAATAGCGGGCCAATGGATGAGCAGTTCTTC. Encoded protein: CASNSGPMDEQFF. Filled out from reference TRBV2 and TRBJ2-1, the complete variable domain reads EPEVTQTPSHQVTQMGQEVILRCVPISNHLYFYWYRQILGQKVEFLVSFYNNEISEKSEIFDDQFSVERPDGSNFTLKIRSTKLEDSAMYFCASNSGPMDEQFFGPGTRLTVL.

The J gene is TRBJ2-1, the V gene TRBV4-3; 9 bases fit TRBD2. V was clipped by 1 base and J by 7 bases; unmatched bases: 8. The CDR3 totals 16 residues. Germline V gene lookup returns CDR1 LGHNA and CDR2 YSLEER. This CDR3 is CASSQGRAGGGNEQFF. DNA for the CDR3: TGCGCCAGCAGCCAAGGACGAGCGGGGGGTGGTAATGAGCAGTTCTTC.

With regard to this clone: An end of the junction differs from the germline gene, which may be a read error. The CDR3 is CASSLSARGWETQYF. CDR3 DNA: TGTGCCAGCAGTCTATCCGCCAGGGGTTGGGAGACCCAGTACTTC. The chain links TRBV27 to TRBJ2-5; perhaps TRBD1 as D (6 bases). Germline-derived CDR1 and CDR2 are MNHEY and SMNVEV (reference sequence). The CDR3 has 15 residues.

The chain combines TRBV20-1 with TRBJ2-7; D is unresolved. V lost 1 base and J lost 2, with 3 bases in between. Germline V gives CDR1 DFQATT, CDR2 SNEGSKA (reference sequence). CDR3 size: 11 residues. CDR3 in DNA: TGCAGTGCTAGAGCAACCTACGAGCAGTACTTC. Protein product: CSARATYEQYF.

The CDR3 DNA is TGTGCCAGCAGCTTATGGGACAGGGGGCTCAACTATGGCTACACCTTC. Residues: CASSLWDRGLNYGYTF. The chain recombines TRBV5-6 with TRBJ1-2, with 12 nucleotides matching TRBD1. This CDR3 spans 16 amino acids. CDR1 and CDR2 (germline): SGHDT, YYEEEE. With 2 bases clipped from V and 2 bases from J, the junction kept 4 bases outside the gene matches.

The J gene is TRBJ2-5, the V gene TRBV5-1; D perhaps matches TRBD2 (6 bases). The CDR3 spans 14 residues. V lost 4 bases to trimming and J lost 2 bases, with 12 bases between them. Germline V gene sequence: CDR1 SGHRS, CDR2 YFSETQ. The CDR3 region is CASSVGTAQETQYF. Written as DNA, the CDR3 is TGCGCCAGCAGCGTCGGGACTGCGCAAGAGACCCAGTACTTC.

The chain combines TRBV6-5 with TRBJ2-1; 9 positions agree with TRBD1. Trimming cost V 6 bases and J 6 bases; bases outside gene matches: 9. In germline, CDR1 is MNHEY, CDR2 SVGAGI. The CDR3 spans 15 residues. The CDR3 spells CASRRDRVGGNEQFF. The DNA for the CDR3 is TGTGCCAGCAGAAGGGACAGGGTCGGAGGCAATGAGCAGTTCTTC.

The chain recombines TRBV18 with TRBJ1-1; no definite D call. With 3 bases removed from V and 1 base from J, the gap between germline ends came to 6 bases. This CDR3 is built from 13 residues. The germline V gene encodes CDR1 KGHSH and CDR2 LQKENI. The CDR3 region has the DNA TGTGCCAGCTCACCTCAGGCGAACACTGAAGCTTTCTTT. The encoded protein is CASSPQANTEAFF.

The chain combines TRBV19 with TRBJ1-5; perhaps TRBD1 as D (5 bases). In germline, CDR1 is LNHDA, CDR2 SQIVND (reference sequence). With 4 bases removed from V and 0 bases from J, the gap between germline ends came to 7 bases. The CDR3 is 14 residues long. The CDR3 DNA reads TGTGCCAGTAGTACACAGGCTAGCAATCAGCCCCAGCATTTT. The encoded protein is CASSTQASNQPQHF.

The rearrangement uses TRBV6-1 and TRBJ2-1; D is undetermined. CDR1 and CDR2 from the germline V gene are MNHNS and SASEGT. This CDR3 region has 14 residues. Trimming left V 4 bases short and J 8 bases short, with 15 bases between. The CDR3 DNA sequence: TGTGCCAGCAGTGCCCAGGTGGTCTTCCATGAGCAGTTCTTC. This codes for CASSAQVVFHEQFF.

CDR3 sequence reads: CASSYPRAAYEQYF. CDR3 in DNA: TGTGCCAGCAGTTACCCCAGGGCAGCGTACGAGCAGTACTTC. This chain joins TRBV6-5 and TRBJ2-7; tentative D call: TRBD1 (5 bases). The ends were cut back, 2 bases at V and 4 bases at J, with 12 bases in the middle. CDR1 MNHEY and CDR2 SVGAGI come from the germline V gene. This CDR3 comprises 14 residues.

The rearrangement links TRBV10-3 to TRBJ1-2; TRBD1 aligns across 10 bases. The CDR3 loop spans 16 amino acids. CDR1 and CDR2 (germline): ENHRY, SYGVKD. J lost 1 base, V lost 4 bases, and 6 bases had no gene match. In DNA, the CDR3 is TGTGCCATCAGTGCCCGGACAGGGGGTGATAACTATGGCTACACCTTC. Its translation: CAISARTGGDNYGYTF.

V usage is TRBV4-2 and J usage is TRBJ2-5; 7 positions match TRBD2. CDR1 and CDR2 (germline): LGHNA, YNFKEQ. V was clipped by 2 bases and J by 2 bases; unmatched bases: 11. The CDR3 loop spans 17 amino acids. CDR3 DNA sequence: TGTGCCAGCAGCCAAAGAGTAGGCGGGGGTTCACAAGAGACCCAGTACTTC. It yields the protein CASSQRVGGGSQETQYF.

This chain connects TRBV10-1 to TRBJ2-1; D possibly corresponds to TRBD2 (7 bases). Germline V gene lookup returns CDR1 WNHNN and CDR2 SYGVQD (reference sequence). The V gene lost 3 bases and the J gene lost 0 bases, with 12 bases spanning the gap. The CDR3 has 16 amino acids. CDR3 sequence reads: CASSDGAGASYNEQFF. For the CDR3, the DNA is TGCGCCAGCAGTGATGGGGCGGGGGCCTCCTACAATGAGCAGTTCTTC.

The chain employs TRBV6-5 and TRBJ2-3; TRBD2 matches 8 bases. The germline CDR1 and CDR2 sequences are MNHEY and SVGAGI. The CDR3 length is 16 residues. V lost 0 bases and J lost 4; bases outside the gene matches: 6. CDR3 sequence (DNA): TGTGCCAGCAGTTACTCCGGGGGGGCGACCGCAGATACGCAGTATTTT. The encoded protein is CASSYSGGATADTQYF.